Described below is a single T cell receptor (beta chain) sequence and its context. Measured with immunoSEQ multiplex PCR; TCRdb has only the in-frame clones, and not every one. The sample holds tens of thousands of clones, around three quarters seen once. The data were obtained in a study of radiotherapy plus CTLA-4 blockade in lung cancer. The study gave focal radiation plus ipilimumab CTLA-4 blockade to patients with chemo-refractory metastatic non-small-cell lung cancer. The length of the CDR3 is 15 residues. Trimming left V 5 bases short and J 5 bases short, with 19 bases between. The germline V gene has CDR1 SGHVS and CDR2 FQNEAQ.

This clonotype originated in a human donor with non-small cell lung cancer that progressed on radiotherapy plus ipilimumab. The chain uses TRBV7-8 and TRBJ2-7; a possible D gene is TRBD1 (6 bases). Here the sequenced sample was peripheral blood, taken from a patient treated with radiotherapy plus ipilimumab. As DNA, the CDR3 is TGTGCCAGCAGCCCAGGAGTAGGGGGAAGCCACGAGCAGTACTTC. It translates to CASSPGVGGSHEQYF.